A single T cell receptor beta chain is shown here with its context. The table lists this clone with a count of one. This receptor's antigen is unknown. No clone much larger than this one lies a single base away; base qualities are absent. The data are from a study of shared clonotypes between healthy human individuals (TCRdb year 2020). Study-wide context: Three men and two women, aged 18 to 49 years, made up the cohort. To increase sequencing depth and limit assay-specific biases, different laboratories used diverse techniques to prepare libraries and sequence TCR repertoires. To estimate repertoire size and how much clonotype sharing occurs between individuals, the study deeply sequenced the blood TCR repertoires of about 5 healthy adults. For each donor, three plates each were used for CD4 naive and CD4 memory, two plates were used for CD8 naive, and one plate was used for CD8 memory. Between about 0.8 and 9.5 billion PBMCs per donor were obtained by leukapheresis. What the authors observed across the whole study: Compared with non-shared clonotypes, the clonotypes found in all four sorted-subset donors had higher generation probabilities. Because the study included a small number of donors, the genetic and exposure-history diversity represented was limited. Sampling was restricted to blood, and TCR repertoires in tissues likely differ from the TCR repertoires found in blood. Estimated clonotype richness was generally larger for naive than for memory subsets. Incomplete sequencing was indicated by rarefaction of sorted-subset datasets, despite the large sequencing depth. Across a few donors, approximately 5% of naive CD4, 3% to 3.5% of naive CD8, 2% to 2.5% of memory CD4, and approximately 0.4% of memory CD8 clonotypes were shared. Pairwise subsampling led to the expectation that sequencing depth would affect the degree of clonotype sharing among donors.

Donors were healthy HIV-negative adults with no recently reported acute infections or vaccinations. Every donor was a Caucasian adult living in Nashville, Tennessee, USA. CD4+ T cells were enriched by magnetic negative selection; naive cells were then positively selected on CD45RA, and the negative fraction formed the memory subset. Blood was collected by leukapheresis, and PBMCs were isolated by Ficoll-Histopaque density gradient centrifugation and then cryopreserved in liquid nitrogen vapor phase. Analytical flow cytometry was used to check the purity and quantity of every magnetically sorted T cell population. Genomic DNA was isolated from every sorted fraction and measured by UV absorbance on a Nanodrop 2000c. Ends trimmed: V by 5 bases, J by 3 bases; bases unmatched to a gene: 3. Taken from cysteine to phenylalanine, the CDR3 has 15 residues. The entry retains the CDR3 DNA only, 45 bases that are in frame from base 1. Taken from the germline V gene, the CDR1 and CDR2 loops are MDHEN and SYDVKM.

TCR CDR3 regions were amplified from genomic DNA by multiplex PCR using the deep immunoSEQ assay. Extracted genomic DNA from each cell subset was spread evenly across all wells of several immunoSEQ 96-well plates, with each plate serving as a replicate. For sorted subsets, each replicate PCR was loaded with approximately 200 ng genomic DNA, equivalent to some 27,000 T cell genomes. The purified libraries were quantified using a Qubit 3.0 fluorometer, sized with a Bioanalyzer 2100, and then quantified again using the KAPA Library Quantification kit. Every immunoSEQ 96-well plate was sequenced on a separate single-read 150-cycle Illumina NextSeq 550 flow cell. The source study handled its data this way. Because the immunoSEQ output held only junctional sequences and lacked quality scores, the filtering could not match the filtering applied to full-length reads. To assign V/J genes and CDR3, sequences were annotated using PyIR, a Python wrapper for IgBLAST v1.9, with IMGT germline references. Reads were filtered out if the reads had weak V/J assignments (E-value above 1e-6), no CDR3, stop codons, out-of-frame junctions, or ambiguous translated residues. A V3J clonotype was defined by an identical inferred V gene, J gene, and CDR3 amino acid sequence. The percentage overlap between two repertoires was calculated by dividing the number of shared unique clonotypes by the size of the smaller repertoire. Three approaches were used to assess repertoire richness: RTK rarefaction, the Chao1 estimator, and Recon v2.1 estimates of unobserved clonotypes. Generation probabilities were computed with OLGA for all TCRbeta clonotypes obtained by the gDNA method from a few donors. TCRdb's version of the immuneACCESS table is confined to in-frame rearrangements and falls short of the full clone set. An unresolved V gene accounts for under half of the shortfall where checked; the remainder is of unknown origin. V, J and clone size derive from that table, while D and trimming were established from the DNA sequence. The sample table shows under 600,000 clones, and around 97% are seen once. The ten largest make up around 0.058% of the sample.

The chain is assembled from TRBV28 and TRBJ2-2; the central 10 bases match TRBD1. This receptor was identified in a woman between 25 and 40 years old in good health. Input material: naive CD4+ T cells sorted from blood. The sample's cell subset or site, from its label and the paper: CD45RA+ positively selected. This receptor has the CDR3 CASSPGTGDTGELFF. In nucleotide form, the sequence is TGTGCCAGCAGTCCCGGGACAGGGGACACCGGGGAGCTGTTTTTT.